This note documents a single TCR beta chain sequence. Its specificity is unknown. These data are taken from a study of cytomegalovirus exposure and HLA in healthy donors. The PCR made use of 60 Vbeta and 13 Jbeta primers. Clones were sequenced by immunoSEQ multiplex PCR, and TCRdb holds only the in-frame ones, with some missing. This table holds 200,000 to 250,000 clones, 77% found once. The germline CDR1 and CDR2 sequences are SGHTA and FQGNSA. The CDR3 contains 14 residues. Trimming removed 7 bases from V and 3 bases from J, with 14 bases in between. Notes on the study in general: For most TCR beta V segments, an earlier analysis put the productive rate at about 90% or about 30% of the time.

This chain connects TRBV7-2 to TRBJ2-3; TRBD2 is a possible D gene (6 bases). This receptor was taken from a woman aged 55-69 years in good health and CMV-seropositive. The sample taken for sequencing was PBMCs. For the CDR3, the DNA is TGTGCCAGCACCCTATTACGGGGGACAGATACGCAGTATTTT. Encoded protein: CASTLLRGTDTQYF.